Listed below are T cell receptor beta chains from one sample, sequenced in a study of shared clonotypes between healthy human individuals. Profiling relied on immunoSEQ multiplex PCR, and the TCRdb table lists in-frame clones only, not all of them. Among around 700,000 clones listed, under 80% were seen once. The specimen sequenced was memory CD4+ T cells sorted from blood. The origin of the receptors is a woman aged 30 to 39 in good health. CDR3s include the opening cysteine and the closing phenylalanine or tryptophan. A D gene is named only where the DNA matches it firmly. The listing skips clone size in some rows; elsewhere it reads once, few, many or a size class.

j_call clone_size v_call d_call cdr3_nt cdr3_aa
TRBJ2-1 . TRBV19 TRBD1 TGTGCCAGTAGTCAGGACAGGGGAAGACCCAATGAGCAGTTCTTC CASSQDRGRPNEQFF
TRBJ1-4 once TRBV28 . TGTGCCAGCAGTGATCGCTTACCACGGGATGAAAAACTGTTTTTT CASSDRLPRDEKLFF
TRBJ2-5 . TRBV30 . TGTGCCTGGAGTGTAGGGTACCAAGAGACCCAGTACTTC CAWSVGYQETQYF
TRBJ2-1 few TRBV18 TRBD1 TGTGCCAGCTCACCAGTGGGACAGGGGTACAATGAGCAGTTCTTC CASSPVGQGYNEQFF
TRBJ1-5 few TRBV18 TRBD1 TGTGCCAGCTCACCACGGTCGTCCACAGGGGAGGATCAGCCCCAGCATTTT CASSPRSSTGEDQPQHF
TRBJ1-1 . TRBV19 . TGTGCCAGTAGTAGGCAAAACACTGAAGCTTTCTTT CASSRQNTEAFF
TRBJ2-6 . TRBV13 . TGTGCCAGCAGCTTAGTGGTGGGATCTGGGGCCAACGTCCTGACTTTC CASSLVVGSGANVLTF
TRBJ1-1 few TRBV29-1 . TGCAGCGTTGAAGGACAGCAAAACACTGAAGCTTTCTTT CSVEGQQNTEAFF
TRBJ2-1 . TRBV7-9 TRBD1 TGTGCCAGCAGCCCGGGACAGGTTATCTACAATGAGCAGTTCTTC CASSPGQVIYNEQFF
TRBJ2-3 few TRBV6-1 . TGTGCCAGCAACCCCTCTAGCACAGATACGCAGTATTTT CASNPSSTDTQYF
TRBJ2-5 . TRBV14 . TGTGCCAGCAGCCAATCGTTGTTTCTCGGGGAGACCCAGTACTTC CASSQSLFLGETQYF
TRBJ2-1 . TRBV28 . TGTGCCAGCAGTATAATCGCAGGGGATGAGCAGTTCTTC CASSIIAGDEQFF
TRBJ2-1 . TRBV27 . TGTGCCAGCAGTTTATGGGGGAGAAACAATGAGCAGTTCTTC CASSLWGRNNEQFF
TRBJ2-1 few TRBV6-1 . TGTGCCACTCCAAGCTTGGGGTACAATGAGCAGTTCTTC CATPSLGYNEQFF
TRBJ2-3 once TRBV11-2 . TGTGCCAGCAGCTTACATCCCAGCGGTAGCACAGATACGCAGTATTTT CASSLHPSGSTDTQYF
TRBJ2-1 . TRBV5-1 . TGCGCCAGCAGCTTGGCACACCGGGACTTCAATGAGCAGTTCTTC CASSLAHRDFNEQFF
TRBJ1-1 . TRBV6-1 . TGTGCCAGCAGTGAACAGGGCCTGGGACTGAACACTGAAGCTTTCTTT CASSEQGLGLNTEAFF
TRBJ2-1 . TRBV18 TRBD2 TGTGCCAGCTCAGTGACTAGCGGGAGCGGTCGTGAGCAGTTCTTC CASSVTSGSGREQFF
TRBJ2-7 . TRBV29-1 TRBD1 TGCAGCGTTGGAGCGTCTCGGGGACAGGGCCTCTACGAGCAGTACTTC CSVGASRGQGLYEQYF
TRBJ1-5 . TRBV28 . TGTGCCAGCAGTTCCCGTCGACAGGAAAAGCAGCCCCAGCATTTT CASSSRRQEKQPQHF
TRBJ2-1 . TRBV6-1 TRBD2 TGTGCCAGCAGTGAACAAGCTAGCGGGAGGGTTTACAATGAGCAGTTCTTC CASSEQASGRVYNEQFF
TRBJ1-5 . TRBV28 . TGTGCCAGCAGTTTAGGGGGGCTGGGCAATCAGCCCCAGCATTTT CASSLGGLGNQPQHF
TRBJ2-3 . TRBV15 . TGTGCCACCAGCAGCGGGGTTTGGGATACGCAGTATTTT CATSSGVWDTQYF
TRBJ1-5 . TRBV6-6 . TGTGCCAGCAGTTACGGCAGGTCAGGTCAGCCCCAGCATTTT CASSYGRSGQPQHF
TRBJ1-1 . TRBV10-1 . TGCGCCAGCAGTGAGTCGAGGACCACAACTGAAGCTTTCTTT CASSESRTTTEAFF
TRBJ2-1 . TRBV7-6 TRBD1 TGTGCCAGCAGCTTGCAGGGGGCCAATGAGCAGTTCTTC CASSLQGANEQFF
TRBJ2-6 . TRBV10-3 TRBD1 TGTGCCATCAGCCTCGACAGGGCATCTGGGGCCAACGTCCTGACTTTC CAISLDRASGANVLTF
TRBJ2-5 . TRBV30 . TGTGCCTGGAGTGTAAGCTCGGGGTCCGAGACCCAGTACTTC CAWSVSSGSETQYF
TRBJ2-7 few TRBV28 . TGTGCCAGCAGATCCCAGGGGCTCGAGCAGTACTTC CASRSQGLEQYF
TRBJ2-7 . TRBV11-2 . TGTGCCAGCAGTTTCACCGGGGCCCACGAGCAGTACTTC CASSFTGAHEQYF
TRBJ2-6 . TRBV23-1 TRBD1 TGCGCCAGCAGTCAATCGGGGGAGACAGGGGCCCACTCTGGGGCCAACGTCCTGACTTTC CASSQSGETGAHSGANVLTF
TRBJ1-5 many TRBV15 . TGTGCCACCAGCAGAGAAATGGGGGGGCGATATAGCAATCAGCCCCAGCATTTT CATSREMGGRYSNQPQHF
TRBJ2-7 . TRBV28 . TGTGCCAGCAGTTTCCCCCTCCGCGCAGGTTCCTCCTACGAGCAGTACTTC CASSFPLRAGSSYEQYF
TRBJ2-3 once TRBV11-2 TRBD2 TGTGCCAGCAGCCCACGACTAAGCGGGAGAGCAGATACGCAGTATTTT CASSPRLSGRADTQYF
TRBJ2-7 . TRBV6-1 . TGTGCCAGCAGTGAGACAGCCTACGAGCAGTACTTC CASSETAYEQYF
TRBJ2-7 . TRBV6-6 . TGTGCCAGCAGTTCCGAGGGGTACGAGCAGTACTTC CASSSEGYEQYF
TRBJ2-4 . TRBV19 . TGTGCCTGGACCGGGCCAAAGGGAGCCAAAAACATTCAGTACTTC CAWTGPKGAKNIQYF
TRBJ1-1 . TRBV7-2 . TGTGCCAGCAGCTTAGAAGGCAGGGGTGTTACTGAAGCTTTCTTT CASSLEGRGVTEAFF
TRBJ2-5 . TRBV28 . TGTGCCAGCAGTAACCTGCTTAGGAGCCAGTACTTC CASSNLLRSQYF
TRBJ2-7 . TRBV7-2 . TGTGCCAGCAGCCCCGGGACGCCCCCCTACGAGCAGTACTTC CASSPGTPPYEQYF
TRBJ1-2 . TRBV28 . TGTGCCAGCATGGAGGGAGGTTCGAGAAACCTAAACTATGGCTACACCTTC CASMEGGSRNLNYGYTF
TRBJ1-2 few TRBV28 . TGTGCCAGCAGCAAAGGGTTAAACTATGGCTACACCTTC CASSKGLNYGYTF
TRBJ1-2 . TRBV11-2 TRBD1 TGTGCCAGCAGCTTAGATCAGACAGGGCCCTATGGCTACACCTTC CASSLDQTGPYGYTF
TRBJ2-1 . TRBV19 TRBD2 TGTGCCAGTAGTACTAGCGGGAGAGGTTACAATGAGCAGTTCTTC CASSTSGRGYNEQFF
TRBJ2-5 . TRBV28 TRBD2 TGTGCCAGCAGTTTACCAGCGGGAGCAGTAGAGACCCAGTACTTC CASSLPAGAVETQYF
TRBJ1-5 . TRBV2 . TGTGCCAGCAGTGACTACTACATCAGCCCCCAGCATTTT CASSDYYISPQHF
TRBJ2-7 . TRBV12-5 TRBD1 TGTGCTAGTGGTTCTCTCAGGGGGAAATCTTACGAGCAGTACTTC CASGSLRGKSYEQYF
TRBJ2-6 . TRBV7-2 . TGTGCCAGCAGCCCCAGGGTAGTAACTGGGGCCAACGTCCTGACTTTC CASSPRVVTGANVLTF
TRBJ2-2 . TRBV19 TRBD1 TGTGCCAGTAGTATAGGGGGCCAGGGGGCGCGAACCGGGGAGCTGTTTTTT CASSIGGQGARTGELFF
TRBJ1-2 few TRBV29-1 . TGCAGCGTTGAAACGGGGGGCGGTGGCTACACCTTC CSVETGGGGYTF
TRBJ2-2 . TRBV7-9 . TGTGCCAGCAGTTTTTTGAGCACGAACACCGGGGAGCTGTTTTTT CASSFLSTNTGELFF
TRBJ1-5 few TRBV6-1 . TGTGCCAGCAGTGATCGGGAGATCAATCAGCCCCAGCATTTT CASSDREINQPQHF
TRBJ2-3 once TRBV11-2 TRBD2 TGTGCCAGCAGTCTACTAGCGGGAGGGTTCACAGATACGCAGTATTTT CASSLLAGGFTDTQYF
TRBJ1-1 . TRBV10-1 TRBD1 TGCGCCAGCAGTGGGACAGGGGGGACTGAAGCTTTCTTT CASSGTGGTEAFF
TRBJ2-7 many TRBV30 . TGTGCCTGGAGACTCGGGACGTCTGGCGAGCAGTACTTC CAWRLGTSGEQYF
TRBJ1-2 . TRBV27 TRBD1 TGTGCCAGCAGTCTTTGGGCAGACAGGGCTGGTGGCTACACCTTC CASSLWADRAGGYTF
TRBJ2-7 . TRBV18 . TGTGCCAGCTCACCGGGGCGGGAACCCTACGAGCAGTACTTC CASSPGREPYEQYF
TRBJ1-2 once TRBV6-1 . TGTGCCAGCAGTCCAGCTAAGGATGGAGGTGGCTACACCTTC CASSPAKDGGGYTF